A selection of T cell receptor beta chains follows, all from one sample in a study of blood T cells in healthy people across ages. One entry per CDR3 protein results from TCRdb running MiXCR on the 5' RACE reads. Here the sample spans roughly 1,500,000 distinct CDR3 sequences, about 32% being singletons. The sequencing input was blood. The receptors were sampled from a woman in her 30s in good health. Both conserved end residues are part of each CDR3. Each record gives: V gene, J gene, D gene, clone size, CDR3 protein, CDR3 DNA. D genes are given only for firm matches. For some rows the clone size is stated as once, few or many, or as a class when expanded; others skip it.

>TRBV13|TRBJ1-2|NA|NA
CASSPTDPGVQGYTF
TGTGCCAGCAGCCCTACCGACCCAGGTGTTCAAGGCTACACCTTC
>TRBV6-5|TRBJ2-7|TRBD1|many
CASRPGQGGYEQYF
TGTGCCAGCAGACCGGGACAGGGAGGTTACGAGCAGTACTTC
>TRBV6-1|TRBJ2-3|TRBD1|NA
CASMGRGRIDTQYF
TGTGCCAGCATGGGCAGGGGGCGAATAGATACGCAGTATTTT
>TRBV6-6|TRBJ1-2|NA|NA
CVSSYLSNYGYTF
TGTGTCAGCAGTTACTTGTCTAACTATGGCTACACCTTC
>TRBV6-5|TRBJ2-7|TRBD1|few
CASSYGTVAYEQYF
TGTGCCAGCAGCTACGGGACAGTAGCCTACGAGCAGTACTTC
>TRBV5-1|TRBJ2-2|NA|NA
CASSLGGFGELFF
TGCGCCAGCAGCTTGGGGGGATTCGGGGAGCTGTTTTTT
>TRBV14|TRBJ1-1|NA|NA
CASSPRTLFITEAFF
TGTGCCAGCAGCCCAAGGACATTGTTCATCACTGAAGCTTTCTTT
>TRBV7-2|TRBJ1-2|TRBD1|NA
CASSLGGGQGYYGYTF
TGTGCCAGCAGCTTAGGAGGGGGACAGGGTTATTATGGCTACACCTTC
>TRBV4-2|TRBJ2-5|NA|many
CASSQPGTHQETQYF
TGTGCCAGCAGCCAGCCCGGGACACATCAAGAGACCCAGTACTTC
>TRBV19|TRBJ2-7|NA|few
CASSPNPLMVEQYF
TGTGCCAGTAGCCCCAACCCCCTCATGGTCGAGCAGTACTTC
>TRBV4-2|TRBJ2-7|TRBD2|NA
CASSQGGLAEQYF
TGTGCCAGCAGCCAGGGTGGACTAGCGGAGCAGTACTTC
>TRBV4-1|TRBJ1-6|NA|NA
CASSRDPRSSYNSPLHF
TGCGCCAGCAGCCGCGACCCAAGGAGCTCCTATAATTCACCCCTCCACTTT
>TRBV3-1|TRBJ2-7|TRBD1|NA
CASSQGNRGAAYEQYF
TGTGCCAGCAGCCAAGGGAACAGGGGAGCTGCCTACGAGCAGTACTTC
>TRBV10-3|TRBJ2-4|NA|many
CAITSSEGWSYIQYF
TGTGCCATCACTTCCTCAGAGGGATGGTCTTACATTCAGTACTTC
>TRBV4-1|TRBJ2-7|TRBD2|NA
CASSQDPGAGGLSYEQYF
TGCGCCAGCAGCCAAGATCCTGGGGCGGGGGGCCTATCCTACGAGCAGTACTTC
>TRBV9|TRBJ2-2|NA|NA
CASSLTGGHGNGELFF
TGTGCCAGCAGCTTAACGGGGGGCCACGGTAACGGGGAGCTGTTTTTT
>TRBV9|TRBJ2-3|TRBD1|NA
CATSKGTGEFTDTQYF
TGTGCCACCAGCAAGGGGACAGGGGAGTTCACAGATACGCAGTATTTT
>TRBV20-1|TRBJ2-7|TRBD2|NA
CSARVSGETSGSIYEQYF
TGCAGTGCTAGAGTCTCCGGCGAGACTAGCGGGAGCATCTACGAGCAGTACTTC
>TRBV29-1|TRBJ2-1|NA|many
CSGNGSEGDEQFF
TGCAGCGGAAACGGGAGCGAAGGGGATGAGCAGTTCTTC
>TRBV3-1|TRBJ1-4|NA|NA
CASSLRGGKEKLFF
TGTGCCAGCAGCCTTCGGGGCGGGAAAGAAAAACTGTTTTTT
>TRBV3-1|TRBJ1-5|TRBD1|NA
CASSRTGDPYQPQHF
TGTGCCAGCAGTCGAACAGGGGACCCTTATCAGCCCCAGCATTTT
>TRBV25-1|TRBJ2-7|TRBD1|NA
CAGSAQGANEQYF
TGTGCCGGCAGTGCGCAGGGGGCGAACGAGCAGTACTTC
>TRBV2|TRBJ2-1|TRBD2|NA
CASRGRTSGLGGTNEQFF
TGTGCCAGCAGGGGCCGGACTAGCGGGTTGGGAGGGACAAATGAGCAGTTCTTC
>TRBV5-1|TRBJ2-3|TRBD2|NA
CASSFGVAGRTGTQYF
TGCGCCAGCAGCTTTGGAGTAGCGGGGCGCACAGGTACGCAGTATTTT
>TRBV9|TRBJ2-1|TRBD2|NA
CASNVGVSGGWNEQFF
TGTGCCAGCAACGTAGGCGTTAGCGGGGGTTGGAATGAGCAGTTCTTC
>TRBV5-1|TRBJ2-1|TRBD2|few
CASSFDSGLAGNEQFF
TGCGCCAGCAGCTTTGATTCGGGACTAGCGGGTAATGAGCAGTTCTTC
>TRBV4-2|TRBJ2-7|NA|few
CASSQDAARRSYEQYF
TGTGCCAGCAGCCAAGATGCAGCGAGACGGAGCTACGAGCAGTACTTC
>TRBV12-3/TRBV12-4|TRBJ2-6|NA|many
CASHPGVSGANVLTF
TGTGCCAGCCACCCTGGCGTCTCTGGGGCCAACGTCCTGACTTTC
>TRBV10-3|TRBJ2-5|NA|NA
CATGSGETQYF
TGTGCCACGGGCAGTGGGGAGACCCAGTACTTC
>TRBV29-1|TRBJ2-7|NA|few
CSVTGPGEAQYF
TGCAGCGTTACAGGGCCCGGGGAGGCCCAGTACTTC
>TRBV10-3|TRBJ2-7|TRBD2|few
CAISVTSESYEQYF
TGTGCCATCAGTGTGACTAGCGAGAGCTACGAGCAGTACTTC
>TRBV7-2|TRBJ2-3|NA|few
CASSLTLNPSTDTQYF
TGTGCCAGCAGCTTAACCCTTAACCCTAGCACAGATACGCAGTATTTT
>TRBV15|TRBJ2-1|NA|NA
CATSRDLEGTLYNEQFF
TGTGCCACCAGCAGAGATCTGGAGGGGACACTCTACAATGAGCAGTTCTTC
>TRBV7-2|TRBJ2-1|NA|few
CASSSPSRASSYNEQFF
TGTGCCAGCAGCTCCCCCAGCCGGGCGAGCTCCTACAATGAGCAGTTCTTC
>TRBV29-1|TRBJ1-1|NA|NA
CSVQTQNTEAFF
TGTAGCGTCCAGACACAGAACACTGAAGCTTTCTTT
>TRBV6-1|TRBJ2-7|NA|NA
CASTRLESYEQYF
TGTGCCAGCACTCGACTAGAGAGCTACGAGCAGTACTTC
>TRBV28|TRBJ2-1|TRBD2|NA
CASRFSGRSSYNEQFF
TGTGCCAGCAGATTCAGCGGGAGGAGCTCCTACAATGAGCAGTTCTTC
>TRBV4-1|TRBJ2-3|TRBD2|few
CASSRPTSGRNDTQYF
TGCGCCAGCAGCCGCCCGACTAGCGGGAGAAACGATACGCAGTATTTT
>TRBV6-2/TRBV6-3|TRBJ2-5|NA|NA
CASSMGQDYNEQYF
TGTGCCAGCAGTATGGGACAAGATTACAATGAGCAGTACTTC
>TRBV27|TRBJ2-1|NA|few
CASSLNRAPYNEQFF
TGTGCCAGCAGTCTAAACAGGGCCCCCTACAATGAGCAGTTCTTC
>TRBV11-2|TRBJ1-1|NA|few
CASSLVRGAAEAFF
TGTGCCAGCAGCTTAGTACGTGGGGCAGCTGAAGCTTTCTTT
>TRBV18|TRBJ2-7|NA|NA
CASSPIRGYEQYF
TGTGCCAGCTCACCGATTCGGGGCTACGAGCAGTACTTC
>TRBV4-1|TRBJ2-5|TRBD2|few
CASSLSTSGGQETQYF
TGCGCCAGCAGCCTGTCCACTAGCGGGGGGCAAGAGACCCAGTACTTC
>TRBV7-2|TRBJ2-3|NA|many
CASSRGITDTQYF
TGTGCCAGCAGCAGAGGGATCACAGATACGCAGTATTTT
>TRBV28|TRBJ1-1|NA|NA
CASSDPGSGGTEAFF
TGTGCCAGCAGCGACCCAGGATCGGGGGGCACCGAAGCTTTCTTT
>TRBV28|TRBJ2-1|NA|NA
CAIGPAGVQFF
TGTGCCATCGGGCCAGCCGGCGTGCAGTTCTTC
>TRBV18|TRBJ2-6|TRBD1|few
CASSPRGQLASGANVLTF
TGTGCCAGCTCACCACGGGGACAGCTTGCCTCTGGGGCCAACGTCCTGACTTTC
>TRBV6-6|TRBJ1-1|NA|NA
CASSYGGQAFF
TGTGCCAGCAGTTACGGGGGGCAAGCTTTCTTT
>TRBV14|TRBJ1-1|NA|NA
CASGQAGHKNTEAFF
TGTGCCAGCGGCCAAGCGGGACACAAGAACACTGAAGCCTTCTTT
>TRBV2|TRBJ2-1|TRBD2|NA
CATKEGLAGVRGQFF
TGTGCCACCAAGGAGGGACTAGCGGGAGTCCGTGGGCAGTTCTTC
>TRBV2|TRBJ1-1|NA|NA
CASRGPALGPEAFF
TGTGCCAGCAGGGGCCCGGCTTTGGGCCCTGAAGCTTTCTTT